The present entry profiles one T cell receptor (beta chain) with its context. Its antigen is currently unknown. The sample is drawn from a study of cytomegalovirus exposure and HLA in healthy donors. Study outcomes and limitations: For TCR beta chains, V- and J-gene trimming was later linked to a missense DCLRE1C variant. Later analysis placed DRB1 highest and HLA-C lowest in TCR association rates, which differed by HLA locus.

The PCR ran on 60 Vbeta and 13 Jbeta primers. TCRdb's copy holds only in-frame clones and misses some; the assay was immunoSEQ multiplex PCR. The top ten hold about 2.5% of the sample, which has 310,000 or so clones, about 87% seen once. V was trimmed by 0 bases and J by 8 bases, leaving 4 bases between them. From germline, CDR1 is LGHNA and CDR2 YNFKEQ. This CDR3 is built from 11 residues. The rearrangement joins TRBV4-2 to TRBJ1-2; D unresolved. This receptor was identified in a young woman in good health and CMV-seronegative. Input material: PBMCs. The CDR3 protein is CASSQEEGYTF. The DNA for the CDR3 is TGTGCCAGCAGCCAAGAAGAGGGCTACACCTTC.